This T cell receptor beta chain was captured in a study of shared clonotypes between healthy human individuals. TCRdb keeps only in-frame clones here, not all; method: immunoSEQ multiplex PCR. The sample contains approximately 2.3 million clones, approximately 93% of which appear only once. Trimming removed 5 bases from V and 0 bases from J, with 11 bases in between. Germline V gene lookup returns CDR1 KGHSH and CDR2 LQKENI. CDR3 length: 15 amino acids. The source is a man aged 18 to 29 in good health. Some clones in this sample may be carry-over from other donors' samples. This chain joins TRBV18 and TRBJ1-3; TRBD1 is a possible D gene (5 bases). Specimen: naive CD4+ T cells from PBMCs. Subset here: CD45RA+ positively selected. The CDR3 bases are TGTGCCAGCTCAGATAGACAGTCCTCTGGAAACACCATATATTTT. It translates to CASSDRQSSGNTIYF.